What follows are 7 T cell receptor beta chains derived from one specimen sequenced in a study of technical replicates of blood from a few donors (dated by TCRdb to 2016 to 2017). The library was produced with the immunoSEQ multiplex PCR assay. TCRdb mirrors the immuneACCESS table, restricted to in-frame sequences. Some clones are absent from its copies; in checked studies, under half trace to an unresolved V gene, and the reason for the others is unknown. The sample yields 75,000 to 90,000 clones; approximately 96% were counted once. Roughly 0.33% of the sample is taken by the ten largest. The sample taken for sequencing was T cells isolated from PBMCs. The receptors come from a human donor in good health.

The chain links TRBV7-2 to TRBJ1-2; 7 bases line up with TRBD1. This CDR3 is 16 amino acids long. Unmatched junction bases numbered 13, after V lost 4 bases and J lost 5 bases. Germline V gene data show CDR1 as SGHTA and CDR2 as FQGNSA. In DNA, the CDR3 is TGTGCCAGCAGCTCCGAGGGGACGACAGGGATATATGGCTACACCTTC. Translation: CASSSEGTTGIYGYTF.

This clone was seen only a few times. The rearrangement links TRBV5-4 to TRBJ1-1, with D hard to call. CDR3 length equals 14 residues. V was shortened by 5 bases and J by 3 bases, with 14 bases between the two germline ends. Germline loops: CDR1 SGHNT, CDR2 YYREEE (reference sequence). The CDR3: CASRTTEGHTEAFF. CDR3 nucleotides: TGTGCCAGCAGGACCACGGAGGGCCACACTGAAGCTTTCTTT.

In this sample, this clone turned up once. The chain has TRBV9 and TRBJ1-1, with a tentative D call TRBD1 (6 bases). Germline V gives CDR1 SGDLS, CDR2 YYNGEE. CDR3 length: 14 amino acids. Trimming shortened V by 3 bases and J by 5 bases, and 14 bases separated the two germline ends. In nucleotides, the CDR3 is TGTGCCAGCAGCGCCAGGGGCTTCGGAACTGAAGCTTTCTTT. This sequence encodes CASSARGFGTEAFF.

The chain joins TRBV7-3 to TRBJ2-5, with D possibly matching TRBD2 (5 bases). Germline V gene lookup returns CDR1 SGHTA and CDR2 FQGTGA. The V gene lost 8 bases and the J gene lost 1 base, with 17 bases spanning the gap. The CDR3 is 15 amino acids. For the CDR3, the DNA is TGTGCCAGCGGTAGAGTTGCGGGCCCCCAAGAGACCCAGTACTTC. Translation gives CASGRVAGPQETQYF.

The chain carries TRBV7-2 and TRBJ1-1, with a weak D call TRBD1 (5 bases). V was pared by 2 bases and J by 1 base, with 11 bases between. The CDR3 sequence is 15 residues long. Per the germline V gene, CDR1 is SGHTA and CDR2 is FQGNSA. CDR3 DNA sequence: TGTGCCAGCAGCTTACAGGGAATGACGAACACTGAAGCTTTCTTT. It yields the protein CASSLQGMTNTEAFF. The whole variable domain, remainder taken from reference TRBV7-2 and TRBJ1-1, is GAGVSQSPSNKVTEKGKDVELRCDPISGHTALYWYRQSLGQGLEFLIYFQGNSAPDKSGLPSDRFSAERTGGSVSTLTIQRTQQEDSAVYLCASSLQGMTNTEAFFGQGTRLTVV.

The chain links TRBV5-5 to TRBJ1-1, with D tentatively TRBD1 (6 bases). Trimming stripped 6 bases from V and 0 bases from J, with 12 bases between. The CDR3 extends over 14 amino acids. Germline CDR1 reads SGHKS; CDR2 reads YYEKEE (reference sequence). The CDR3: CASTQGIMNTEAFF. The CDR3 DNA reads TGTGCCAGCACTCAGGGGATCATGAACACTGAAGCTTTCTTT.

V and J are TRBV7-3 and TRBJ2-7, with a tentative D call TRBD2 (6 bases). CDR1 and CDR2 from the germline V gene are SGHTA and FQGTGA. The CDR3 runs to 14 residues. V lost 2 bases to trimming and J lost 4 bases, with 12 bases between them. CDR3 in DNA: TGTGCCAGCAGCTTACTTCCCCGGGGGTACGAGCAGTACTTC. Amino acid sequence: CASSLLPRGYEQYF. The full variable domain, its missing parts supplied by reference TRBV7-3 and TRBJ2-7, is GAGVSQTPSNKVTEKGKYVELRCDPISGHTALYWYRQSLGQGPEFLIYFQGTGAADDSGLPNDRFFAVRPEGSVSTLKIQRTERGDSAVYLCASSLLPRGYEQYFGPGTRLTVT.